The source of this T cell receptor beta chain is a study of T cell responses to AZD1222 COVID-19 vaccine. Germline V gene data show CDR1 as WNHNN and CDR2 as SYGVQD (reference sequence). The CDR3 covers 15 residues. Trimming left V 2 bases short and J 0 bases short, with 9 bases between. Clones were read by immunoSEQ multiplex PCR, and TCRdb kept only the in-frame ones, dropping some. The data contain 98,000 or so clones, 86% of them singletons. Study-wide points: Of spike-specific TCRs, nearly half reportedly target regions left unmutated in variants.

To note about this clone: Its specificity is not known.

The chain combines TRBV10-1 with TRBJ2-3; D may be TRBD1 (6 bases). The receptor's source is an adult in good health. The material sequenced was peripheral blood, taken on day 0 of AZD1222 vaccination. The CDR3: CASSEGRGSTDTQYF. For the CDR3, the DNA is TGCGCCAGCAGTGAGGGTAGGGGGAGCACAGATACGCAGTATTTT.